This T cell receptor (beta chain) originates from a study of response to subunit inactivated influenza vaccine. One entry per CDR3 protein results from TCRdb running MiXCR on the RT-PCR reads. The profile shows around 480,000 distinct CDR3 sequences, approximately 11% of them singletons. Trimming at V came to 6 bases and at J to 7 bases, leaving 10 bases not matched to a gene. Germline values: CDR1 MNHEY, CDR2 SVGEGT. This CDR3 has 16 amino acids. The sequencing used PBMCs from blood, collected about 6 weeks after vaccination. The chain is built from TRBV6-2 or TRBV6-3 and TRBJ2-3; 13 nucleotides align to TRBD2. The TCR comes from a man between 45 and 60 years old who received an inactivated influenza vaccine. As DNA, the CDR3 is TGTGCCAGCAGACCTACTAGCGGGGGGGCCGTATATACGCAGTATTTT. This gives the protein CASRPTSGGAVYTQYF.